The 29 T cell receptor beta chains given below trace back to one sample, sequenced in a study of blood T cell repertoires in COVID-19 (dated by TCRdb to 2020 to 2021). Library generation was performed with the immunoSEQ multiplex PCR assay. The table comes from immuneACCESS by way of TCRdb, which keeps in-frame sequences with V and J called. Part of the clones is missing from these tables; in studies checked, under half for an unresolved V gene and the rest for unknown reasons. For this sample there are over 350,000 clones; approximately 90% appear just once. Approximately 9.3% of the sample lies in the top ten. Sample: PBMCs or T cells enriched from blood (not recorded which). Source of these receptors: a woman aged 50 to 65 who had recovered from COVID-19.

CDR3 nucleotide sequence: TGTGCCAGCAGTCCTCTAGCGGGGGGATGGGATACGCAGTATTTT. Translating it yields CASSPLAGGWDTQYF. This chain joins TRBV6-5 and TRBJ2-3; 11 bases agree with TRBD2. The CDR3 extends over 15 amino acids. Germline lookup yields CDR1 MNHEY and CDR2 SVGAGI. Trimming cost V 5 bases and J 6 bases; bases outside gene matches: 7.

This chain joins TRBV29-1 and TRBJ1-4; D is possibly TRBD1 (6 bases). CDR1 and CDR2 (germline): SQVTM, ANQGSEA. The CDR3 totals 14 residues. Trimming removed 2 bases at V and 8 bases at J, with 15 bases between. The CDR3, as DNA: TGCAGCGTTGAAAGACAGAGGGGGGGCGAAAAACTGTTTTTT. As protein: CSVERQRGGEKLFF.

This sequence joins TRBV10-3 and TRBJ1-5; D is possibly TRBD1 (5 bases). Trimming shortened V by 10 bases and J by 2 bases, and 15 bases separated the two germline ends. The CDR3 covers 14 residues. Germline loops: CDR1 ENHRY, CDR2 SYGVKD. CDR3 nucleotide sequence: TGTGCCACACACGCATCGGGGGGCAATCAGCCCCAGCATTTT. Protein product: CATHASGGNQPQHF.

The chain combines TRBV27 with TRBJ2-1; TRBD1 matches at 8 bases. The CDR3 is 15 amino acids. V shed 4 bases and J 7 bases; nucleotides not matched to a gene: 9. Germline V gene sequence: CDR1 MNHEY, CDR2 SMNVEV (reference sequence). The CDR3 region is CASSSPSDRANEQFF. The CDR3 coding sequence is TGTGCCAGCAGTTCTCCTTCGGACAGGGCAAATGAGCAGTTCTTC.

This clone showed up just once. The CDR3 region is CASSINRGTGQNTEAFF. DNA for the CDR3: TGTGCCAGTAGTATTAATCGGGGAACAGGGCAGAACACTGAAGCTTTCTTT. The chain joins TRBV19 to TRBJ1-1; a possible D gene is TRBD1 (6 bases). The CDR3 is made up of 17 amino acids. Germline V gene data show CDR1 as LNHDA and CDR2 as SQIVND (reference sequence). The ends were cut back, 3 bases at V and 1 base at J, with 18 bases in the middle.

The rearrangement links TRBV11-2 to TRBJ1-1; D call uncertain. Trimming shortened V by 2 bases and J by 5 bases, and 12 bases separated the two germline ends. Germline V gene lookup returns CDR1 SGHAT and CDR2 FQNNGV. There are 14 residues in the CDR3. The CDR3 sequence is CASSLRDRGTEAFF. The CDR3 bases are TGTGCCAGCAGCTTAAGGGATAGAGGGACTGAAGCTTTCTTT.

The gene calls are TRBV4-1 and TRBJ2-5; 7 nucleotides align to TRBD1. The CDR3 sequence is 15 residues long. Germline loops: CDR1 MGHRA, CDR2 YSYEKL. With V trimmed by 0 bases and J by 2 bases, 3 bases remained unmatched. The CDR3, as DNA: TGCGCCAGCAGCCAAGAAGGACAGGCGCAAGAGACCCAGTACTTC. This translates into CASSQEGQAQETQYF.

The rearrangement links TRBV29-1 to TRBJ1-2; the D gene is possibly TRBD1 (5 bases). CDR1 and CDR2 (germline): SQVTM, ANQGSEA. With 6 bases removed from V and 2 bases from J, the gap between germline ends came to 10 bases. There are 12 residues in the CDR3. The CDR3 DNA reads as TGCAGCGTGGTACAGGAGAACTATGGCTACACCTTC. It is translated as CSVVQENYGYTF.

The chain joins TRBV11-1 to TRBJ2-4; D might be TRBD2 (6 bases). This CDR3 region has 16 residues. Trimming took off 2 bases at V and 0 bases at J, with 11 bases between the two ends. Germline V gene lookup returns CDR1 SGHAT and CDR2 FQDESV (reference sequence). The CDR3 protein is CASSLYGGLAKNIQYF. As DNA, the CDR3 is TGTGCCAGCAGCTTATACGGGGGACTAGCCAAAAACATTCAGTACTTC.

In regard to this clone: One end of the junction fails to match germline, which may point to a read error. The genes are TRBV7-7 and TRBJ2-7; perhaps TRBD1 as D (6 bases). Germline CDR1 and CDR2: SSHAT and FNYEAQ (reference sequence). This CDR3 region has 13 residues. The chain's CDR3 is CASSLDSYGEQYF. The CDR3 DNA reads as TGTGCTAGCAGCTTGGACAGCTACGGGGAGCAGTACTTC.

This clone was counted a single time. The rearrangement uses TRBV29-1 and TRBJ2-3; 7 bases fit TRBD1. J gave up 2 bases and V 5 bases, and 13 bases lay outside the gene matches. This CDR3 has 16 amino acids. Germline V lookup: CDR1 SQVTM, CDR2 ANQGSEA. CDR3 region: CSVSGTRDRVTDTQYF. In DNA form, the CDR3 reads TGCAGCGTTTCGGGTACCCGGGACAGAGTCACAGATACGCAGTATTTT.

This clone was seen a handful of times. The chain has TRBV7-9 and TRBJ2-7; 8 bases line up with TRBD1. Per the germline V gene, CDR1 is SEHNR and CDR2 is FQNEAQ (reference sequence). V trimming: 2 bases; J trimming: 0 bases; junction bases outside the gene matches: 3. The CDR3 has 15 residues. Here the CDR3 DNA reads TGTGCCAGCAGCTTAAGGACAGGGCACTCCTACGAGCAGTACTTC. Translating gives CASSLRTGHSYEQYF. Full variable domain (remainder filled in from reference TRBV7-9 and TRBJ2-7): DTGVSQNPRHKITKRGQNVTFRCDPISEHNRLYWYRQTLGQGPEFLTYFQNEAQLEKSRLLSDRFSAERPKGSFSTLEIQRTEQGDSAMYLCASSLRTGHSYEQYFGPGTRLTVT.

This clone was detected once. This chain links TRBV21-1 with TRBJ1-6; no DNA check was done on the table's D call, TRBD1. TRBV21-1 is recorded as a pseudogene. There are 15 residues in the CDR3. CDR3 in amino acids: CASSHQGSANSPLHF. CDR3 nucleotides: TGTGCCAGCAGCCACCAGGGATCGGCTAATTCACCCCTCCACTTT.

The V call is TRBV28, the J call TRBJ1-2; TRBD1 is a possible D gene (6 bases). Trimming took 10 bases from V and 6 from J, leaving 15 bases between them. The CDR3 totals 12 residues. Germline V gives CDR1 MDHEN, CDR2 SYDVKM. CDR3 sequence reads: CATRPRGNGYTF. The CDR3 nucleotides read TGTGCCACCCGGCCGAGGGGGAATGGCTACACCTTC.

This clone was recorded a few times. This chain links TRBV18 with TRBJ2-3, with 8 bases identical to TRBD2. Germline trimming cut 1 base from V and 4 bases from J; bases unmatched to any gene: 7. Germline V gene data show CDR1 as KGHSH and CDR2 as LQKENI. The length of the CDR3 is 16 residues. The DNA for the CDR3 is TGTGCCAGCTCACCACGAGGACGGGGGGGGGCAGATACGCAGTATTTT. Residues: CASSPRGRGGADTQYF.

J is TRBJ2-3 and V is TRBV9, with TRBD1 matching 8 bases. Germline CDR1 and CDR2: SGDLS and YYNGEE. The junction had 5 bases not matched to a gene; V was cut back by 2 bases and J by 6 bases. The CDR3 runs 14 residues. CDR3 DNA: TGTGCCAGCAGCGTCGGACAGGGTATCGATACGCAGTATTTT. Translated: CASSVGQGIDTQYF.

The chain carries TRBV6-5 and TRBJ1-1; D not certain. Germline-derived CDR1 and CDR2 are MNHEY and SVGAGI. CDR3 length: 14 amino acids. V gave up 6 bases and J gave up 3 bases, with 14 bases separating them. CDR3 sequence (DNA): TGTGCCAGCAGCTCCACGGCAGGTTACACTGAAGCTTTCTTT. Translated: CASSSTAGYTEAFF.

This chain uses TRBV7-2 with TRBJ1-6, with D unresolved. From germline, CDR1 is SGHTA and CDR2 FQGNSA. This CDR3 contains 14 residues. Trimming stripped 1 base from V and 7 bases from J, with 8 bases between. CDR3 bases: TGTGCCAGCAGCTTAGTTCTCCTCAATTCACCCCTCCACTTT. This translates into CASSLVLLNSPLHF.

The CDR3 sequence: CAISEEGRGYTF. Here the CDR3 DNA reads TGTGCCATCAGTGAGGAGGGAAGGGGCTACACCTTC. This chain joins TRBV10-3 and TRBJ1-2; D gene unclear. The germline gives CDR1 ENHRY, CDR2 SYGVKD. With 2 bases removed from V and 8 bases from J, the gap between germline ends came to 9 bases. The CDR3 is 12 residues long.

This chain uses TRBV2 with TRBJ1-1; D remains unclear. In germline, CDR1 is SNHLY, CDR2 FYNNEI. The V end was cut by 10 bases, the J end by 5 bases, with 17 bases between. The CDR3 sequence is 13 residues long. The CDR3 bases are TGTGCCAACCCTACGTTACGAGGGACTGAAGCTTTCTTT. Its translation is CANPTLRGTEAFF.

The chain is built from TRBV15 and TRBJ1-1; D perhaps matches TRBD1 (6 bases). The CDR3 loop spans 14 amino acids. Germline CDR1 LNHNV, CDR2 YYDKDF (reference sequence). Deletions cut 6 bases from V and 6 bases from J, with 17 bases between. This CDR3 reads CATRPYQDRPEAFF. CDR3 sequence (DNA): TGTGCCACCAGGCCTTACCAAGACAGGCCTGAAGCTTTCTTT.

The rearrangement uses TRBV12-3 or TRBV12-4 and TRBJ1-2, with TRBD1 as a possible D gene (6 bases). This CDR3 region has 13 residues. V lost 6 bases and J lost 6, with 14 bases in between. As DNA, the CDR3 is TGTGCCAGCAGCTCAGGGGATTCGGATGGCTACACCTTC. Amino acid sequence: CASSSGDSDGYTF.

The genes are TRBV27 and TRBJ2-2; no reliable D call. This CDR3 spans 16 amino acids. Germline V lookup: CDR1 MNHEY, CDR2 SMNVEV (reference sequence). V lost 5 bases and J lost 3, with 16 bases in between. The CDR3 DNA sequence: TGTGCCAGCAGTCCGACCCACAGCATCTACACCGGGGAGCTGTTTTTT. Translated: CASSPTHSIYTGELFF.

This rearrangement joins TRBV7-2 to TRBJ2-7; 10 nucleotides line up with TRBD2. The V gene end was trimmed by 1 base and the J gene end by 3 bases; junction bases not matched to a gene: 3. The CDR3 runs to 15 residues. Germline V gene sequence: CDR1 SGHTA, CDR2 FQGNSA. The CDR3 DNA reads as TGTGCCAGCAGCTTAGTCGCTAGCGGGGGCTACGAGCAGTACTTC. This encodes CASSLVASGGYEQYF.

The CDR3 protein is CASSPNGAYQETQYF. The DNA of the CDR3 is TGTGCCAGCAGCCCCAACGGAGCGTACCAAGAGACCCAGTACTTC. The chain couples TRBV7-9 to TRBJ2-5; D is ambiguous. The length of the CDR3 is 15 residues. V dropped 5 bases and J dropped 0 bases, with 13 bases sitting between them. CDR1 is SEHNR, CDR2 FQNEAQ, per germline (reference sequence).

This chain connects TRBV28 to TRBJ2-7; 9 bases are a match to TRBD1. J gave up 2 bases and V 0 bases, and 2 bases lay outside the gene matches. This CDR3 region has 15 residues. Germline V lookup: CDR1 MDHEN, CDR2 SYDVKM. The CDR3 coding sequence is TGTGCCAGCAGTTTATGGGACAGGGGACCCTACGAGCAGTACTTC. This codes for CASSLWDRGPYEQYF. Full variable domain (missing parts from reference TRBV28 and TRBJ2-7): DVKVTQSSRYLVKRTGEKVFLECVQDMDHENMFWYRQDPGLGLRLIYFSYDVKMKEKGDIPEGYSVSREKKERFSLILESASTNQTSMYLCASSLWDRGPYEQYFGPGTRLTVT.

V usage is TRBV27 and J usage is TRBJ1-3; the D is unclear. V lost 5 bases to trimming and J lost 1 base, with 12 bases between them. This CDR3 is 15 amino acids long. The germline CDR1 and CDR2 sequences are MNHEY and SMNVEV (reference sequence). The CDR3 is CASSALSLSGNTIYF. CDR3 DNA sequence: TGTGCCAGCAGTGCCCTATCGCTTTCTGGAAACACCATATATTTT.

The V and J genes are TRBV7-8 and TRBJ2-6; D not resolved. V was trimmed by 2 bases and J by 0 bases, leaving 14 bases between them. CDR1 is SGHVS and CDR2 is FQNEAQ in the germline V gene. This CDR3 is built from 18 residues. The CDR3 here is CASSLMYFIYSGANVLTF. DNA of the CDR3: TGTGCCAGCAGCTTAATGTATTTCATCTACTCTGGGGCCAACGTCCTGACTTTC.

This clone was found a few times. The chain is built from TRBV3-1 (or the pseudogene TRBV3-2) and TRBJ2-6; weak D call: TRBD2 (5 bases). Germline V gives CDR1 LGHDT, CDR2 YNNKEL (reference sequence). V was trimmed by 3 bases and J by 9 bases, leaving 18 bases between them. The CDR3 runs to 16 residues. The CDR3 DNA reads TGTGCCAGCAGCCACCGGCGGGTAGCCGGACTCAACGTCCTGACTTTC. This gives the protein CASSHRRVAGLNVLTF.